Listed below are T cell receptor beta chains from one sample, sequenced in a study of shared clonotypes between healthy human individuals. Sequencing used immunoSEQ multiplex PCR; TCRdb keeps in-frame clones, though not all of them. In the table there are about 590,000 clones, around 95% of which are singletons. Sequenced input: naive CD8+ T cells sorted from blood. These receptor sequences come from a young woman in good health. Both conserved end residues are part of each CDR3. Each record gives: V gene, J gene, clone size, CDR3 length, D gene, CDR3 DNA, CDR3 protein. D genes are given only for firm matches. Size tells how often a clone was seen (once, few, many) or the class of an expanded clone, and some rows leave it out.

V gene: TRBV2; J gene: TRBJ2-1; clone size: NA; CDR3 length: 14; D gene: NA; CDR3 DNA: TGTGCCAGCAGTAAAGACCTCACCTACAATGAGCAGTTCTTC; CDR3 protein: CASSKDLTYNEQFF
V gene: TRBV27; J gene: TRBJ2-7; clone size: NA; CDR3 length: 17; D gene: TRBD1; CDR3 DNA: TGTGCCAGCAGTTTAGGTCCGGGACAGGGGGCCGGCTACGAGCAGTACTTC; CDR3 protein: CASSLGPGQGAGYEQYF
V gene: TRBV14; J gene: TRBJ1-2; clone size: NA; CDR3 length: 13; D gene: NA; CDR3 DNA: TGTGCCAGCAGCCAAGATACGAGGGATGGCTACACCTTC; CDR3 protein: CASSQDTRDGYTF
V gene: TRBV19; J gene: TRBJ2-5; clone size: NA; CDR3 length: 13; D gene: NA; CDR3 DNA: TGTGCCAGCCGGGGGACATCGGATGAGACCCAGTACTTC; CDR3 protein: CASRGTSDETQYF
V gene: TRBV28; J gene: TRBJ1-4; clone size: once; CDR3 length: 14; D gene: NA; CDR3 DNA: TGTGCCAGCAGTCAGCAGGGGAGTAATGAAAAACTGTTTTTT; CDR3 protein: CASSQQGSNEKLFF
V gene: TRBV4-2; J gene: TRBJ1-1; clone size: once; CDR3 length: 14; D gene: NA; CDR3 DNA: TGTGCCAGCAGCCAAGATGGTGGGAACACTGAAGCTTTCTTT; CDR3 protein: CASSQDGGNTEAFF
V gene: TRBV19; J gene: TRBJ2-7; clone size: NA; CDR3 length: 14; D gene: NA; CDR3 DNA: TGTGCCAGTAGTTTAAGGACGGCTACCTACGAGCAGTACTTC; CDR3 protein: CASSLRTATYEQYF
V gene: TRBV5-1; J gene: TRBJ2-1; clone size: NA; CDR3 length: 13; D gene: TRBD2; CDR3 DNA: TGCGCCAGCAGCTTTGGCGGGAGTAATGAGCAGTTCTTC; CDR3 protein: CASSFGGSNEQFF
V gene: TRBV2; J gene: TRBJ2-3; clone size: NA; CDR3 length: 18; D gene: TRBD1; CDR3 DNA: TGTGCCAGCAGTGAAGTCGGTGAGGGGACAGGGGTTGGTGGTACGCAGTATTTT; CDR3 protein: CASSEVGEGTGVGGTQYF
V gene: TRBV20-1; J gene: TRBJ1-1; clone size: NA; CDR3 length: 10; D gene: NA; CDR3 DNA: TGCAGTGCCAGGGGCGACGAAGCTTTCTTT; CDR3 protein: CSARGDEAFF
V gene: TRBV19; J gene: TRBJ2-1; clone size: NA; CDR3 length: 16; D gene: NA; CDR3 DNA: TGTGCCAGTAGTGACGCAGCAGGGGTGGCGTACAATGAGCAGTTCTTC; CDR3 protein: CASSDAAGVAYNEQFF
V gene: TRBV4-1; J gene: TRBJ2-7; clone size: NA; CDR3 length: 13; D gene: NA; CDR3 DNA: TGCGCCAGCAGCCAAGATTCCGGGAACGAGCAGTACTTC; CDR3 protein: CASSQDSGNEQYF
V gene: TRBV28; J gene: TRBJ2-7; clone size: NA; CDR3 length: 13; D gene: NA; CDR3 DNA: TGTGCCAGCAGTTTACAGGGTAACTACGAGCAGTACTTC; CDR3 protein: CASSLQGNYEQYF
V gene: TRBV6-5; J gene: TRBJ1-6; clone size: NA; CDR3 length: 13; D gene: NA; CDR3 DNA: TGTGCCAGCAGTTTCGGGACGAGTTCACCCCTCCACTTT; CDR3 protein: CASSFGTSSPLHF
V gene: TRBV28; J gene: TRBJ1-1; clone size: NA; CDR3 length: 13; D gene: NA; CDR3 DNA: TGTGCCAGCAGCAACGACCTGAACACTGAAGCTTTCTTT; CDR3 protein: CASSNDLNTEAFF
V gene: TRBV25-1; J gene: TRBJ1-2; clone size: NA; CDR3 length: 13; D gene: TRBD1; CDR3 DNA: TGTGCCAGCAGTGCACAGGGGTTCTATGACTACACCTTC; CDR3 protein: CASSAQGFYDYTF
V gene: TRBV27; J gene: TRBJ1-1; clone size: NA; CDR3 length: 13; D gene: NA; CDR3 DNA: TGTGCCGCCCATAGGAGTTACAACACTGAAGCTTTCTTT; CDR3 protein: CAAHRSYNTEAFF
V gene: TRBV4-1; J gene: TRBJ1-1; clone size: once; CDR3 length: 16; D gene: TRBD1; CDR3 DNA: TGCGCCAGCAGCCAGTCTACGGGACAGGGGTTCTCTGAAGCTTTCTTT; CDR3 protein: CASSQSTGQGFSEAFF
V gene: TRBV13; J gene: TRBJ2-1; clone size: NA; CDR3 length: 15; D gene: NA; CDR3 DNA: TGTGCCAGCAGCGCTAGACTAGGAGCTTACAATGAGCAGTTCTTC; CDR3 protein: CASSARLGAYNEQFF
V gene: TRBV27; J gene: TRBJ2-7; clone size: NA; CDR3 length: 14; D gene: NA; CDR3 DNA: TGTGCCAGCAGTTTAATAGGGATGTCCTACGAGCAGTACTTC; CDR3 protein: CASSLIGMSYEQYF
V gene: TRBV15; J gene: TRBJ1-2; clone size: once; CDR3 length: 12; D gene: NA; CDR3 DNA: TGTGCCACCAGCAGAGCGGAAGGCGGCTACACCTTC; CDR3 protein: CATSRAEGGYTF
V gene: TRBV14; J gene: TRBJ1-3; clone size: NA; CDR3 length: 15; D gene: NA; CDR3 DNA: TGTGCCAGCAGCCCCGAATGGGCAGGTAGAAACACCATATATTTT; CDR3 protein: CASSPEWAGRNTIYF
V gene: TRBV10-1; J gene: TRBJ1-1; clone size: once; CDR3 length: 14; D gene: TRBD1; CDR3 DNA: TGCGCCAGCAGTAAGGACAGGGGGGCCACTGAAGCTTTCTTT; CDR3 protein: CASSKDRGATEAFF
V gene: TRBV27; J gene: TRBJ2-7; clone size: NA; CDR3 length: 13; D gene: NA; CDR3 DNA: TGTGCCAGCAGTTTAAGCAGGGTCTACGAGCAGTACTTC; CDR3 protein: CASSLSRVYEQYF
V gene: TRBV19; J gene: TRBJ1-1; clone size: NA; CDR3 length: 13; D gene: NA; CDR3 DNA: TGTGCCAGTAGTATGGGAGGTGGCACTGAAGCTTTCTTT; CDR3 protein: CASSMGGGTEAFF
V gene: TRBV28; J gene: TRBJ2-7; clone size: NA; CDR3 length: 14; D gene: TRBD2; CDR3 DNA: TGTGCCAGCAGTTTGGGACTAGCTGCCTCCCTTAAGTACTTC; CDR3 protein: CASSLGLAASLKYF
V gene: TRBV13; J gene: TRBJ1-2; clone size: NA; CDR3 length: 15; D gene: NA; CDR3 DNA: TGTGCCAGCAGCCCTCGGGACACCGGAGGGTATGGCTACACCTTC; CDR3 protein: CASSPRDTGGYGYTF
V gene: TRBV27; J gene: TRBJ2-7; clone size: NA; CDR3 length: 15; D gene: TRBD1; CDR3 DNA: TGTGCCAGCAGTTTCGGGACAGGGGCCTCCTACGAGCAGTACTTC; CDR3 protein: CASSFGTGASYEQYF
V gene: TRBV28; J gene: TRBJ2-7; clone size: NA; CDR3 length: 15; D gene: TRBD2; CDR3 DNA: TGTGCCAGCAGTTCCGGGATAGCGGGGAACTACGAGCAGTACTTC; CDR3 protein: CASSSGIAGNYEQYF
V gene: TRBV28; J gene: TRBJ2-7; clone size: NA; CDR3 length: 14; D gene: NA; CDR3 DNA: TGTGCCAGCAGTTTCGGGCTCGTCTCCTACGAGCAGTACTTC; CDR3 protein: CASSFGLVSYEQYF
V gene: TRBV7-3; J gene: TRBJ2-1; clone size: NA; CDR3 length: 16; D gene: NA; CDR3 DNA: TGTGCCAGCAGCTTACAGGATAGCGCCCGATACAATGAGCAGTTCTTC; CDR3 protein: CASSLQDSARYNEQFF
V gene: TRBV19; J gene: TRBJ1-3; clone size: NA; CDR3 length: 13; D gene: NA; CDR3 DNA: TGTGCCAGTAGTTCGGGATACTGGAACACCATATATTTT; CDR3 protein: CASSSGYWNTIYF
V gene: TRBV7-6; J gene: TRBJ1-5; clone size: NA; CDR3 length: 16; D gene: TRBD1; CDR3 DNA: TGTGCCAGCAGCTTAGACAGGGGGCATGGAAATCAGCCCCAGCATTTT; CDR3 protein: CASSLDRGHGNQPQHF
V gene: TRBV6-4; J gene: TRBJ2-1; clone size: NA; CDR3 length: 20; D gene: NA; CDR3 DNA: TGTGCCAGCAGTGACTGCTGCCGGGACAGCGACGGGGGCCCTAACAATGAGCAGTTCTTC; CDR3 protein: CASSDCCRDSDGGPNNEQFF
V gene: TRBV9; J gene: TRBJ2-3; clone size: NA; CDR3 length: 17; D gene: NA; CDR3 DNA: TGTGCCAGCAGCCCGACGGGGACCGGGAGCCCCACAGATACGCAGTATTTT; CDR3 protein: CASSPTGTGSPTDTQYF
V gene: TRBV27; J gene: TRBJ2-1; clone size: NA; CDR3 length: 17; D gene: TRBD1; CDR3 DNA: TGTGCCAGCAGTTTCTTACCCCCGGGACAGCTTTACAATGAGCAGTTCTTC; CDR3 protein: CASSFLPPGQLYNEQFF
V gene: TRBV13; J gene: TRBJ1-4; clone size: NA; CDR3 length: 15; D gene: NA; CDR3 DNA: TGTGCCAGCAGCCCCCAGACAGGTTCGAATGAAAAACTGTTTTTT; CDR3 protein: CASSPQTGSNEKLFF
V gene: TRBV27; J gene: TRBJ2-7; clone size: NA; CDR3 length: 17; D gene: TRBD2; CDR3 DNA: TGTGCCAGCAGCCTGGGACTAGCGGGACCCCTTCCCGACGAGCAGTACTTC; CDR3 protein: CASSLGLAGPLPDEQYF
V gene: TRBV30; J gene: TRBJ1-5; clone size: NA; CDR3 length: 14; D gene: NA; CDR3 DNA: TGTGCCTGGAGTGGGGGGTCTGGCAATCAGCCCCAGCATTTT; CDR3 protein: CAWSGGSGNQPQHF
V gene: TRBV6-1; J gene: TRBJ1-1; clone size: NA; CDR3 length: 14; D gene: NA; CDR3 DNA: TGTGCCAGCAGTGGAACAATTGGGAACACTGAAGCTTTCTTT; CDR3 protein: CASSGTIGNTEAFF
V gene: TRBV5-6; J gene: TRBJ2-2; clone size: NA; CDR3 length: 13; D gene: NA; CDR3 DNA: TGTGCCAGCAGCTTTGGCAACACCGGGGAGCTGTTTTTT; CDR3 protein: CASSFGNTGELFF